Here is one TCR beta chain with its context. This clone has a single count. Its antigen has not been determined. No quality values exist for individual bases; no much larger clone is one base distant. The CDR3 regions of human TCRbeta chains were analyzed by immunosequencing. On the authors' methods: Repertoire TCRs were matched against a reference library of SARS-CoV-2-specific TCRs generated with the MIRA antigen-specificity platform. Breadth was defined as the fraction of unique TCRs that were SARS-CoV-2-associated, and depth was defined as the fraction of total T cells that were SARS-CoV-2-associated. Using the MIRA data, every spike-specific TCR was mapped to the spike region that the TCR reacted to and assigned to either a CD4 or a CD8 class. Log10-transformed breadth and depth values were compared by one-way ANOVA with Sidak's multiple comparisons tests. TCRdb limited this immuneACCESS table to in-frame rearrangements with V and J called. A share of clones is missing; checked studies link under half to unresolved V genes, and the rest is unexplained. D and trimming were read from the DNA, whereas the V and J calls and clone size are those reported in that table. Here the sample has 150,000 to 200,000 clones; around 87% occur a single time. The top ten clones comprise around 2.9% of the sample.

According to the study, the label for this sample's time point signals: baseline before first vaccination. Read against the paper, the sample's treatment or condition label means: meningococcal conjugate vaccine given as trial control. Samples from vaccinated people were obtained from the UK trials COV001 and COV002, which included a single-blind randomized controlled phase 2/3 trial of AZD1222 (ChAdOx1 nCoV-19) in healthy adults. For TCRbeta chain sequencing, PBMC samples were collected from trial participants at day 0 and at day 28 after the second dose. This entry belongs to a study of T cell responses to AZD1222 COVID-19 vaccine (dated by TCRdb to 2020 to 2023). A note on the overall study: TCR sequencing covered roughly 230 trial participants: around 210 given two doses of AZD1222 and 26 given two doses of MenACWY control vaccine. Trial participants were enrolled by age into 18-55, 56-69 and 70-plus year subgroups, with roughly 150, 30 and 60 TCR-sequenced participants respectively.

What the research found in general, with its limitations: No day 14 peak-response samples were available, so repertoires were characterized only after the peak T cell response. Conclusions about previously exposed vaccinees are limited because only five or six AZD1222 recipients were SARS-CoV-2 seropositive at baseline. Vaccine-associated CD4 TCRs spanned the whole spike protein, with dominant responses in regions 160-218 and 743-854. After two AZD1222 doses, both the breadth and the depth of spike-specific TCRs were significantly higher than at day 0 and than in MenACWY recipients. In the small 56-69-year group, the increase in depth fell short of significance, most likely because of low power. Nearly half of unique spike-specific TCRs reportedly recognized epitopes outside regions mutated in the B.1.351 and B.1.1.7 variants. Participants were mostly white British, with more females than males. The authors suggested clonal diversity may have been underestimated.

The germline V gene yields SNHLY for CDR1 and FYNNEI for CDR2. From its cysteine to its phenylalanine, the CDR3 spans 14 amino acids. Solely the CDR3 DNA is kept, with 42 bases framed from the first base. The trim is 9 bases for V and 8 bases for J, with a gap of 17 bases between the germline ends. This sample comprised peripheral blood, obtained on day 0 of MenACWY control vaccination. The V and J genes are TRBV2 and TRBJ1-6; the D gene is possibly TRBD1, with 5 bases matching. This receptor was taken from an adult in good health. The nucleotide sequence is TGTGCCAGTACGGGGGGGACGGGCCATTCACCCCTCCACTTT. Translation gives CASTGGTGHSPLHF.